The entry that follows covers one T cell receptor beta chain sequence. As handled by the study authors: Quantification of nucleated cells was approximated via reference gene primer amplification. Here immunoSEQ multiplex PCR was the method, and the copy in TCRdb shows in-frame clones only, minus some. Clone size and the V and J calls come from that table; the DNA yielded D and trimming. The data show around 160,000 clones, approximately 92% seen once. Trimming removed 6 bases at V and 8 bases at J, with 19 bases between. The CDR3 length is 14 residues. Germline V gene lookup returns CDR1 MNHEY and CDR2 SVGEGT. These data come from a study of blood T cell repertoires in COVID-19. Study at large: Samples came from the United States, Italy and Spain, spanning acute and convalescent COVID-19. T cells, B-cell-depleted T cells, or PBMCs provided the cDNA or gDNA that served as material.

Patients of the Seattle cohort, enrolled during active infection, were followed longitudinally. Sequenced input: peripheral blood. The V gene is TRBV6-2 or TRBV6-3, the J gene TRBJ1-2; unclear D gene. The source is a young man with COVID-19, enrolled during active disease. CDR3 in DNA: TGTGCCAGCAGCGGGCCTCCAGCCAGTGAAGGCTACACCTTC. The encoded protein is CASSGPPASEGYTF.